This section outlines one TCR beta chain sequence together with its context. Its antigen is unidentified. The sample comes from a study of shared clonotypes between healthy human individuals. Study information: The study used three CD4 naive, three CD4 memory, two CD8 naive and one CD8 memory plate per donor. Points from the study as a whole: An effect of sequencing depth on clonotype sharing among donors was expected.

The germline V and J ends were trimmed by 5 bases and 6 bases, with 17 bases remaining between them. Germline V gene lookup returns CDR1 SNHLY and CDR2 FYNNEI. The CDR3 is 15 amino acids. Libraries were prepared by immunoSEQ multiplex PCR; TCRdb keeps only in-frame clonotypes and omits some of them. The data hold about 2.3 million clones, with 85% to 95% observed a single time. V usage is TRBV2 and J usage is TRBJ1-5, with no clear D. Sequencing was carried out using naive CD4+ T cells from PBMCs. Subset defined: CD45RA+ positively selected. The TCR originated in a man younger than 35 in good health. Some clones in this sample may be carry-over from other donors' samples. This chain's CDR3 is CASSLTVAGGQPQHF. Written as DNA, the CDR3 is TGTGCCAGCAGTCTGACCGTCGCTGGTGGTCAGCCCCAGCATTTT.